Given below is one T cell receptor beta chain in context. These data come from a study of T cell clones after liver transplantation. Libraries were prepared by immunoSEQ multiplex PCR; TCRdb keeps only in-frame clonotypes and omits some of them. The table shows 55,000 to 75,000 clones, with almost 95% occurring only once. The CDR3 contains 12 residues. The V and J ends lost 4 bases and 11 bases, in that order; junction bases with no gene match: 4. Germline V gene data show CDR1 as MGHDK and CDR2 as SYGVNS. The V call is TRBV25-1, the J call TRBJ1-5, with 8 bases matching TRBD1. The sequences come from CD4+ T cells from blood, collected approximately 26 months after liver transplant. This receptor was taken from a human patient who received a liver transplant. Part of the T cells may come from the graft donor. For the CDR3, the DNA is TGTGCCAGCAGTGGGACAGGGAGGACCCAGCATTTT. Protein product: CASSGTGRTQHF.